What follows are 29 T cell receptor beta chains derived from one specimen sequenced in a study of blood T cells in healthy people across ages. Alongside a J-beta primer mix, a sample-barcoded 5' primer served in a second PCR lasting 7 to 11 cycles. MiXCR, applied by TCRdb to the 5' RACE reads, yields one record per CDR3 protein. The data contain approximately 690,000 distinct CDR3 sequences, approximately 50% of them singletons. The sequenced material came from blood. The origin of the receptors is a man in his sixties in good health.

The chain joins TRBV10-3 to TRBJ1-2; tentatively, D is TRBD1 (5 bases). Deletions cut 10 bases from V and 4 bases from J, with 19 bases between. The germline gives CDR1 ENHRY, CDR2 SYGVKD. The CDR3 runs 14 residues. In DNA, the CDR3 is TGTGCCACCCAGACTAGCGGGGGGACCTATGGCTACACCTTC. Protein: CATQTSGGTYGYTF.

This clonotype was picked up a small number of times. The chain has TRBV6-7 and TRBJ2-7; D gene ambiguous. TRBV6-7 counts as an open reading frame of uncertain function. V was shortened by 0 bases and J by 2 bases, with 14 bases between the two germline ends. The CDR3 sequence is 16 residues long. The CDR3 here is CASSYSPGSLAYEQYF. The CDR3, as DNA: TGTGCCAGCAGTTACTCGCCCGGGTCCTTAGCCTACGAGCAGTACTTC.

This clonotype was detected ten times or more. The V gene is TRBV7-2, the J gene TRBJ2-1; 9 bases fit TRBD2. Germline CDR1 SGHTA, CDR2 FQGNSA. Trimming took 5 bases from V and 10 from J; bases not matched to a gene: 12. The CDR3 runs to 15 residues. CDR3 DNA: TGTGCCAGCAGCGAGACTAGCGGACTGTACATGGAGCAGTTCTTC. Amino acid sequence: CASSETSGLYMEQFF.

V is TRBV29-1 and J is TRBJ2-3; D possibly corresponds to TRBD2 (5 bases). Germline CDR1 and CDR2: SQVTM and ANQGSEA. The V end was cut by 4 bases, the J end by 3 bases, with 11 bases between. The CDR3 length is 13 residues. The CDR3 bases are TGCAGCGTTGTATTTGAGGGAACAGATACGCAGTATTTT. This sequence encodes CSVVFEGTDTQYF.

This chain joins TRBV5-1 and TRBJ2-6; D is uncertain. V shed 0 bases and J shed 0 bases, with 13 bases lying between them. The germline CDR1 and CDR2 sequences are SGHRS and YFSETQ. The CDR3 totals 18 residues. This CDR3 is CASSLESDVSSGANVLTF. As DNA, the CDR3 is TGCGCCAGCAGCTTGGAATCGGACGTCAGCTCTGGGGCCAACGTCCTGACTTTC.

The chain uses TRBV9 and TRBJ2-1; TRBD2 aligns across 12 bases. The CDR3 sequence is 16 residues long. J gave up 6 bases and V 4 bases, and 8 bases lay outside the gene matches. Germline V lookup: CDR1 SGDLS, CDR2 YYNGEE. The CDR3 DNA is TGTGCCAGCAGCCTCCGCCCTAGCGGGGGGGTCAATGAGCAGTTCTTC. As protein: CASSLRPSGGVNEQFF. Full variable domain (missing parts from reference TRBV9 and TRBJ2-1): DSGVTQTPKHLITATGQRVTLRCSPRSGDLSVYWYQQSLDQGLQFLIQYYNGEERAKGNILERFSAQQFPDLHSELNLSSLELGDSALYFCASSLRPSGGVNEQFFGPGTRLTVL.

This clonotype came up many times. The chain recombines TRBV29-1 with TRBJ2-3; D remains ambiguous. The CDR3 covers 11 residues. The V end lost 3 bases, the J end lost 6 bases, and 7 bases lay between the germline ends. Germline loops: CDR1 SQVTM, CDR2 ANQGSEA. CDR3 loop: CSVDVGDTQYF. The CDR3 DNA is TGCAGCGTTGACGTCGGGGATACGCAGTATTTT.

The rearrangement links TRBV11-2 to TRBJ2-4; TRBD2 agrees at 7 bases. Gene TRBJ2-5 matches the end of the DNA better, so the J call may be wrong. In germline, CDR1 is SGHAT, CDR2 FQNNGV. This CDR3 is built from 15 residues. CDR3 nucleotide sequence: TGTGCCAGCAGCTACCATTGGGGCGGGGGTGAGACCCAGTACTTC. Its translation is CASSYHWGGGETQYF.

This clonotype was observed once. The chain combines TRBV10-3 with TRBJ1-1; tentatively, D is TRBD1 (5 bases). Germline V gene lookup returns CDR1 ENHRY and CDR2 SYGVKD. Trimming pared 11 bases from V and 1 base from J, leaving 17 bases between. The CDR3 extends over 14 amino acids. The CDR3 nucleotides are TGTGCCGCTAAACTTGGGGGAGCGAACACTGAAGCTTTCTTT. This translates into CAAKLGGANTEAFF.

The genes are TRBV3-1 and TRBJ1-2, with D possibly being TRBD1 (5 bases). CDR3 size: 15 residues. The V end was cut by 1 base, the J end by 3 bases, with 12 bases between. Germline loops: CDR1 LGHDT, CDR2 YNNKEL (reference sequence). The CDR3 sequence is CASSQGVTGDYGYTF. For the CDR3, the DNA is TGTGCCAGCAGCCAAGGGGTGACGGGGGACTATGGCTACACCTTC. The variable domain in full, completed from reference TRBV3-1 and TRBJ1-2, reads DTAVSQTPKYLVTQMGNDKSIKCEQNLGHDTMYWYKQDSKKFLKIMFSYNNKELIINETVPNRFSPKSPDKAHLNLHINSLELGDSAVYFCASSQGVTGDYGYTFGSGTRLTVV.

This chain joins TRBV7-9 and TRBJ2-7, with 8 bases that match TRBD2. The CDR3 length is 13 residues. Trimming removed 10 bases from V and 3 bases from J; junction bases left unmatched: 8. Germline-derived CDR1 and CDR2 are SEHNR and FQNEAQ (reference sequence). CDR3 residues: CATGRDTGYEQYF. CDR3 bases: TGTGCCACCGGGAGGGACACCGGCTACGAGCAGTACTTC.

This clonotype appeared many times. This chain uses TRBV6-1 with TRBJ2-5; a possible D gene is TRBD2 (7 bases). CDR3 size: 16 residues. V lost 5 bases, J lost 2 bases, and 18 bases lay in between. Looked up from germline, CDR1 is MNHNS and CDR2 is SASEGT. The CDR3 sequence is CASSRGLAEPQETQYF. The CDR3 DNA reads TGTGCCAGCAGTCGGGGGCTAGCGGAACCTCAAGAGACCCAGTACTTC.

The chain links TRBV20-1 to TRBJ2-1; D tentatively reads TRBD1 or TRBD2 (5 bases each). The better agreement between TRBJ2-7 and the DNA end casts doubt on the J call. The CDR3 is made up of 15 amino acids. Germline CDR1 reads DFQATT; CDR2 reads SNEGSKA (reference sequence). The CDR3 nucleotides are TGCAGTGCTAGAGCGGGAAAACGAAGGGGCCACGAGCAGTACTTC. This translates into CSARAGKRRGHEQYF.

The V call is TRBV20-1, the J call TRBJ2-3, with no clear D. Germline V CDR1 and CDR2: DFQATT, SNEGSKA (reference sequence). This CDR3 comprises 14 residues. V was cut by 0 bases and J by 0 bases, with 7 bases left in between. The CDR3 reads CSARDAPSTDTQYF. The DNA for the CDR3 is TGCAGTGCTAGAGATGCCCCTAGCACAGATACGCAGTATTTT.

This chain links TRBV5-1 with TRBJ2-5; 7 bases align to TRBD2. V lost 4 bases, J lost 11 bases, and 17 bases stayed unmatched. Germline V gene lookup returns CDR1 SGHRS and CDR2 YFSETQ. The CDR3 spans 15 residues. For the CDR3, the DNA is TGCGCCAGCAGCCTCGGGACTACGCGGCAAGATGAGCAGTACTTC. Encoded protein: CASSLGTTRQDEQYF. Filled out from reference TRBV5-1 and TRBJ2-5, the complete variable domain reads KAGVTQTPRYLIKTRGQQVTLSCSPISGHRSVSWYQQTPGQGLQFLFEYFSETQRNKGNFPGRFSGRQFSNSRSEMNVSTLELGDSALYLCASSLGTTRQDEQYFGPGTRLLVL.

This clonotype turned up a few times. This rearrangement joins TRBV7-9 to TRBJ2-5; TRBD1 matches at 9 bases. After removal of 1 base from V and 2 bases from J, the junction contained 5 bases not matched to a gene. Germline V gene lookup returns CDR1 SEHNR and CDR2 FQNEAQ (reference sequence). The CDR3 loop spans 16 amino acids. This CDR3 is CASSLGTGGRQETQYF. The CDR3 coding sequence is TGTGCCAGCAGCTTAGGAACAGGGGGCAGACAAGAGACCCAGTACTTC. Drawing the rest from reference TRBV7-9 and TRBJ2-5, the complete variable domain is DTGVSQNPRHKITKRGQNVTFRCDPISEHNRLYWYRQTLGQGPEFLTYFQNEAQLEKSRLLSDRFSAERPKGSFSTLEIQRTEQGDSAMYLCASSLGTGGRQETQYFGPGTRLLVL.

This chain connects TRBV7-8 to TRBJ1-6; 8 bases align to TRBD1. The CDR3 is made up of 14 amino acids. With V trimmed by 4 bases and J by 11 bases, 7 bases remained unmatched. CDR1 is SGHVS and CDR2 is FQNEAQ in the germline V gene. The CDR3 DNA is TGTGCCAGCAGCTCCCGACAGGGGACTGCACCCCTCCACTTT. Its translation is CASSSRQGTAPLHF.

The CDR3 is CASSYGTGLNEQFF. The CDR3 nucleotides read TGTGCCAGCAGTTACGGGACAGGGCTCAATGAGCAGTTCTTC. This chain connects TRBV6-2 or TRBV6-3 to TRBJ2-1, with 9 nucleotides matching TRBD1. V trimming: 2 bases; J trimming: 6 bases; junction bases outside the gene matches: 2. Germline CDR1 and CDR2: MNHEY and SVGEGT. This CDR3 comprises 14 residues.

V gene TRBV12-3 or TRBV12-4 combines with J gene TRBJ2-3; 7 nucleotides match TRBD2. The V segment lost 4 bases and the J segment 1 base; nucleotides outside the gene matches: 2. The CDR3 loop spans 14 amino acids. The CDR3 sequence is CASSYSGRTDTQYF. The CDR3 DNA reads as TGTGCCAGCAGTTATAGCGGGCGCACAGATACGCAGTATTTT.

Concerning this clonotype: A much larger clone differs from this one at a single base, so this may be a read error. J is TRBJ1-5 and V is TRBV4-2; 10 bases align to TRBD1. The V gene end was trimmed by 0 bases and the J gene end by 7 bases; junction bases not matched to a gene: 6. The CDR3 consists of 16 residues. CDR1 LGHNA and CDR2 YNFKEQ come from the germline V gene. Written as DNA, the CDR3 is TGTGCCAGCAGCCAAGATGAGGACAGGGGGACGCAGCCCCAGCATTTT. Translation gives CASSQDEDRGTQPQHF.

The chain's CDR3 is CSARELFRETQYF. The CDR3 region has the DNA TGCAGTGCTAGAGAGTTGTTCAGGGAGACCCAGTACTTC. The chain joins TRBV20-1 to TRBJ2-5; D unclear. The V gene lost 0 bases and the J gene lost 5 bases, with 10 bases spanning the gap. This CDR3 spans 13 amino acids. Germline loops: CDR1 DFQATT, CDR2 SNEGSKA (reference sequence).

Regarding this clonotype: At one boundary the junction diverges from the germline segment, which might be a read error. The rearrangement links TRBV5-1 to TRBJ2-1; TRBD2 agrees at 12 bases. CDR1 and CDR2 from the germline V gene are SGHRS and YFSETQ. CDR3 length equals 15 residues. CDR3 sequence: CASSSGLAGYSEQFF. The CDR3 DNA follows: TGCGCCAGCAGCTCCGGACTAGCGGGGTACAGTGAGCAGTTCTTC.

With respect to this clonotype: One end of the junction varies from germline; a read error may be responsible. The J gene is TRBJ2-7, the V gene TRBV29-1; TRBD2 agrees at 11 bases. The CDR3 spans 14 residues. Germline CDR1 reads SQVTM; CDR2 reads ANQGSEA. The CDR3 is CGVETSGNSYEQYF. CDR3 sequence (DNA): TGCGGCGTTGAGACTAGCGGGAACTCCTACGAGCAGTACTTC.

This clonotype was counted between two and nine times. The rearrangement uses TRBV3-1 and TRBJ2-5; tentative D call: TRBD2 (6 bases). Per germline, CDR1 LGHDT and CDR2 YNNKEL (reference sequence). V was cut by 4 bases and J by 7 bases, with 19 bases left in between. The CDR3 consists of 15 residues. CDR3 DNA sequence: TGTGCCAGCAGCCCTACTAGGACTAATGAAGGGACCCAGTACTTC. Protein sequence: CASSPTRTNEGTQYF.

The chain carries TRBV6-1 and TRBJ2-5; no definite D call. Germline loops: CDR1 MNHNS, CDR2 SASEGT. This CDR3 contains 12 residues. Trimming removed 3 bases at V and 2 bases at J, with 4 bases between. The DNA of the CDR3 is TGTGCCAGCAGTGATTGGCAAGAGACCCAGTACTTC. Amino acid sequence: CASSDWQETQYF.

The J gene is TRBJ1-4, the V gene TRBV10-3; D is possibly TRBD1 (5 bases). CDR3 length: 15 amino acids. V lost 4 bases to trimming and J lost 0 bases, with 9 bases between them. Looked up from germline, CDR1 is ENHRY and CDR2 is SYGVKD. CDR3 in DNA: TGTGCCATCAGTGGGGGGGGACCAACTAATGAAAAACTGTTTTTT. Its translation is CAISGGGPTNEKLFF.

This clonotype was counted a few times. V usage is TRBV5-1 and J usage is TRBJ2-7, with TRBD1 matching over 10 bases. The germline V gene encodes CDR1 SGHRS and CDR2 YFSETQ. V shed 3 bases and J 3 bases; nucleotides not matched to a gene: 12. This CDR3 has 17 amino acids. CDR3 sequence (DNA): TGCGCCAGCAGCTCGCCGGGACAGGGGAGAGGGATCTACGAGCAGTACTTC. It specifies CASSSPGQGRGIYEQYF.

This chain links TRBV21-1 with TRBJ2-2. TRBV21-1 is a listed pseudogene. The CDR3 totals 14 residues. CDR3 coding DNA: TGTGCCAGCAGCATAGGGCCTAACACCGGGGAGCTGTTTTTT. Translated, it gives CASSIGPNTGELFF.

The chain uses TRBV9 and TRBJ1-5; D is perhaps TRBD1 (5 bases). This CDR3 has 15 residues. Germline-derived CDR1 and CDR2 are SGDLS and YYNGEE. With 4 bases removed from V and 2 bases from J, the gap between germline ends came to 13 bases. Written as DNA, the CDR3 is TGTGCCAGCAGCAAAGGACATGGTGGCAATCAGCCCCAGCATTTT. Encoded protein: CASSKGHGGNQPQHF.